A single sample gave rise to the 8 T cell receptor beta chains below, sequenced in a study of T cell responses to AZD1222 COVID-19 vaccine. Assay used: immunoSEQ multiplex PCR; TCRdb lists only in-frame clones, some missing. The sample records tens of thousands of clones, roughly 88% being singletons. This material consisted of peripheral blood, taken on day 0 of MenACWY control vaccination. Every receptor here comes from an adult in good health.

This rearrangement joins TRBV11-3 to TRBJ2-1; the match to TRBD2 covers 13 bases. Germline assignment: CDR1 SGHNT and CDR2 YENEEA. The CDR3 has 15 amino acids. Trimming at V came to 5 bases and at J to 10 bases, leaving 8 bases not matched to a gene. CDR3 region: CASSLLAGGRNEQFF. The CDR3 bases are TGTGCCAGCAGCCTACTAGCGGGGGGGCGTAACGAGCAGTTCTTC.

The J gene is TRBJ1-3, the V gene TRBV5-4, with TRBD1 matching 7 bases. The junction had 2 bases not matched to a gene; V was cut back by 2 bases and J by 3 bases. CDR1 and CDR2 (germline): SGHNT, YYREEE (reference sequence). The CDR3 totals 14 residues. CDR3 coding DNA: TGTGCCAGCAGCTTTGGACAGGTTGGAAACACCATATATTTT. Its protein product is CASSFGQVGNTIYF.

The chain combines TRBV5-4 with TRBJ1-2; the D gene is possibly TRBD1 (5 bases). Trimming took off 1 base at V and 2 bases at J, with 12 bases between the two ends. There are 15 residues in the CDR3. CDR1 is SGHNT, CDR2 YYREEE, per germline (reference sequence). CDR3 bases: TGTGCCAGCAGCTTGAGACAGCCGGACAACTATGGCTACACCTTC. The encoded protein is CASSLRQPDNYGYTF.

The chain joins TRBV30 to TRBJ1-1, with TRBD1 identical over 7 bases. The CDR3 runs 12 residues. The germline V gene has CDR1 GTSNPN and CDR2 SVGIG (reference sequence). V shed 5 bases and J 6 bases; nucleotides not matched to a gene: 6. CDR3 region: CAWSTTGSEAFF. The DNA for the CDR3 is TGTGCCTGGTCTACGACAGGGTCTGAAGCTTTCTTT.

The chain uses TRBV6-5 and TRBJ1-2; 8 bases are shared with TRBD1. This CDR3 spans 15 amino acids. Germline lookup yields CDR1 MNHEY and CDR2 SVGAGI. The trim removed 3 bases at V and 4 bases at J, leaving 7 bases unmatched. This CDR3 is CASSYQGARGYGYTF. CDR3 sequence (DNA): TGTGCCAGCAGTTATCAGGGGGCGCGCGGCTATGGCTACACCTTC.

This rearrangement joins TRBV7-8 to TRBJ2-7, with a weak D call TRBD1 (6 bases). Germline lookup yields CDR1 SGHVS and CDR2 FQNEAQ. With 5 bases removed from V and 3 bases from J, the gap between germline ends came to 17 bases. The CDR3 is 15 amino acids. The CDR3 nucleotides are TGTGCCAGCAGCCACAGTCCGCAGGGGTTCTACGAGCAGTACTTC. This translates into CASSHSPQGFYEQYF.

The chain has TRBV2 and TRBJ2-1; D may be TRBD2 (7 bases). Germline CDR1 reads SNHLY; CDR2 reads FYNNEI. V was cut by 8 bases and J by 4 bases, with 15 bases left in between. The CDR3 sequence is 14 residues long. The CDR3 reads CASGGGISYNEQFF. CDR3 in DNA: TGTGCCAGCGGCGGGGGCATATCGTACAATGAGCAGTTCTTC.

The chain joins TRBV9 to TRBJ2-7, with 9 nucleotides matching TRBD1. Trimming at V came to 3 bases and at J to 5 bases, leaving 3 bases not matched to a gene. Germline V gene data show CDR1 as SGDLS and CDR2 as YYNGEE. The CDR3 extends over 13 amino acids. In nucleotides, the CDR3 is TGTGCCAGCAGCGGGGACAGGGCGGACGAGCAGTACTTC. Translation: CASSGDRADEQYF. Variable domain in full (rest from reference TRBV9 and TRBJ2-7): DSGVTQTPKHLITATGQRVTLRCSPRSGDLSVYWYQQSLDQGLQFLIQYYNGEERAKGNILERFSAQQFPDLHSELNLSSLELGDSALYFCASSGDRADEQYFGPGTRLTVT.